One T cell receptor beta chain is described in this entry. The antigen remains unidentified. Donors gave approximately 2.5 ml of blood apiece. From whole blood, total RNA was isolated without any sorting of T cells. This sample is part of a study of monozygotic twins with inflammatory bowel disease. Overall study results and limits: It was in IBD patients that TCRbeta diversity (inverse Simpson) was lower than in healthy co-twins.

Germline V gives CDR1 MNHNS, CDR2 SASEGT. The length of the CDR3 is 15 residues. TCRdb re-called the 5' RACE reads; one entry per CDR3 protein, DNA not given. Recorded for this sample: some 190,000 distinct CDR3 sequences. The specimen sequenced was blood. The origin of this receptor is a human donor with ulcerative colitis or Crohn's disease, or a healthy co-twin of an affected twin (not recorded which). This chain connects TRBV6-1 to TRBJ1-2; TCRdb's D call of TRBD1 is untestable without DNA. The CDR3 spells CASTAGEMSNYGYTF.